Here is one TCR beta chain with its context. Its antigen is still unknown. Sample treatment: oral pan-JAK inhibitor, 5-10 mg twice daily. Using a FACSAria, the CD4+ and CD8+ T cells were sorted from the PBMCs. Extracted RNA was reverse transcribed, and the resulting cDNA served as sequencing template. TCRdb's copy holds only in-frame clones and misses some; the assay was immunoSEQ multiplex PCR. The data hold over 250,000 clones, with about 62% observed a single time. The source of the sample is a study of CD8+ T cells in alopecia areata. Study summary: Patients received oral tofacitinib, 5 to 10 mg twice daily, for moderate-to-severe alopecia areata.

Deletions cut 4 bases from V and 3 bases from J, with 7 bases between. Germline loops: CDR1 SGHDT, CDR2 YYEEEE. The CDR3 covers 12 residues. Study outcomes and limitations: Many expanded lesional clones persisted during tofacitinib (in both scalp and blood). Baseline CD8+ expansion's link to response remains uncertain, as there was one nonresponder.

The origin of this receptor is a human donor with alopecia areata. The sample was CD4+ T cells sorted from blood, taken around week 54, from a patient treated with tofacitinib. The J gene is TRBJ2-5, the V gene TRBV5-6; TRBD2 is a possible D gene (5 bases). In DNA, the CDR3 is TGTGCCAGCAGCCGGGGAGAAGAGACCCAGTACTTC. Amino acid sequence: CASSRGEETQYF.